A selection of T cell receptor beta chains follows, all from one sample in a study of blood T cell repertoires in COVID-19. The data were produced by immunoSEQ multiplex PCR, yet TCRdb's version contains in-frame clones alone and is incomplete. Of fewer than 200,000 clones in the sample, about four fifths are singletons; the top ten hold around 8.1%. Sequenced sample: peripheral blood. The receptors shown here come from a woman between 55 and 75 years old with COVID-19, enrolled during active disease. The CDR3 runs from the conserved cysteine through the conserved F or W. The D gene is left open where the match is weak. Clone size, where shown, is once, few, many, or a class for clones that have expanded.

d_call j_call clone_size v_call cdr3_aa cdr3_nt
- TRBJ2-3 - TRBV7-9 CASSLGQGDTQYF TGTGCCAGCAGCTTAGGGCAGGGGGATACGCAGTATTTT
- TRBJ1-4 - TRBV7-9 CASSLDGSGWNEKLFF TGTGCCAGCAGCTTAGACGGGAGCGGATGGAATGAAAAACTGTTTTTT
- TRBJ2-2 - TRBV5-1 CASSEAVRDTGELFF TGCGCCAGCAGCGAGGCAGTTCGGGACACCGGGGAGCTGTTTTTT
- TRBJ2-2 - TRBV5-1 CASSKGQNTGELFF TGCGCCAGCTCCAAGGGACAGAACACCGGGGAGCTGTTTTTT
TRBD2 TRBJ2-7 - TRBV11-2 CASRINTGGPYEQYF TGTGCCAGCAGAATCAATACGGGGGGTCCCTACGAGCAGTACTTC
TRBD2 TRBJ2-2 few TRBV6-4 CASSELAGGAGELFF TGTGCCAGCAGTGAACTAGCGGGAGGGGCCGGGGAGCTGTTTTTT
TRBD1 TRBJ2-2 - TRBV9 CASSPQGALNTGELFF TGTGCCAGCAGCCCACAGGGGGCACTGAACACCGGGGAGCTGTTTTTT
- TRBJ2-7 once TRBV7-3 CASSPGSFGEQYF TGTGCCAGCAGCCCAGGGTCCTTTGGCGAGCAGTACTTC
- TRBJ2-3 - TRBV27 CASSLQGRPDTQYF TGTGCCAGCAGTCTACAGGGTCGGCCAGATACGCAGTATTTT
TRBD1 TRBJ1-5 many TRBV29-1 CSAGGQDQPQHF TGCAGCGCCGGGGGACAGGATCAGCCCCAGCATTTT
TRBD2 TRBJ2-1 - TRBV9 CASSVLPGLADNEQFF TGTGCCAGCAGCGTTTTACCGGGACTAGCGGACAATGAGCAGTTCTTC
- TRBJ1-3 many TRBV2 CASTRSRENTIYF TGTGCCAGCACGCGTAGCCGAGAAAACACCATATATTTT
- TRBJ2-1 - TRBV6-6 CASSPGSYNEQFF TGTGCCAGCAGCCCCGGGTCCTACAATGAGCAGTTCTTC
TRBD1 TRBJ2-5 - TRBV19 CASSIGWTGGETQYF TGTGCCAGTAGTATAGGGTGGACAGGGGGTGAGACCCAGTACTTC
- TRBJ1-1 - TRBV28 CASSLLGADTEAFF TGTGCCAGCAGTTTATTAGGGGCTGACACTGAAGCTTTCTTT
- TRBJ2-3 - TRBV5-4 CASSLGTRIVDTQYF TGTGCCAGCAGCTTGGGGACTCGGATCGTTGATACGCAGTATTTT
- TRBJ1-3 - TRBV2 CASSEVRGGNTIYF TGTGCCAGCAGTGAAGTCAGGGGAGGAAACACCATATATTTT
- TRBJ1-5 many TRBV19 CASSIIRVLSNQPQHF TGTGCCAGTAGTATTATTCGGGTACTAAGCAATCAGCCCCAGCATTTT
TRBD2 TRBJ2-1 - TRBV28 CASSLAGVTYNEQFF TGTGCCAGCAGTTTGGCGGGAGTCACCTACAATGAGCAGTTCTTC
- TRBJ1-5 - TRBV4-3 CASSPGGARSNQPQHF TGCGCCAGCAGCCCGGGGGGGGCGCGCAGCAATCAGCCCCAGCATTTT